These 17 T cell receptor beta chains were sequenced from one sample in a study of human T cells and chemical hapten exposure. Using its own MiXCR run on the RACE reads, TCRdb lists one record per CDR3 protein. The sample comprises 150,000 to 200,000 distinct CDR3 sequences, 28% of which are singletons, and 2.1% rests with the top ten. The time point here: patch test 3, about 24 weeks after DPC sensitization. The treatment was: therapeutic diphenylcyclopropenone sensitization with weekly scalp DPC. This specimen consisted of whole blood, obtained in connection with sensitization to the hapten diphenylcyclopropenone (DPC). These receptors were obtained from a woman between 18 and 29 years old with alopecia areata. Some clones in this sample may be carry-over from other donors' samples.

The V and J genes are TRBV6-6 and TRBJ2-6; weak D call: TRBD2 (5 bases). The germline V and J ends were trimmed by 10 bases and 4 bases, with 20 bases remaining between them. The germline V gene encodes CDR1 MNHNY and CDR2 SVGAGI (reference sequence). This CDR3 comprises 16 residues. The CDR3: CATRQRSPGGANVLTF. Written as DNA, the CDR3 is TGTGCCACACGCCAAAGGAGCCCGGGGGGGGCCAACGTCCTGACTTTC.

The chain joins TRBV12-3 or TRBV12-4 to TRBJ2-5; possibly TRBD2 for D (6 bases). The CDR3 has 11 residues. Trimming shortened V by 8 bases and J by 7 bases, and 11 bases separated the two germline ends. CDR3 residues: CASARGMTQYF. CDR3 DNA sequence: TGTGCCAGCGCGCGGGGTATGACCCAGTACTTC.

The V gene is TRBV4-2, the J gene TRBJ1-1; D ambiguous. Between the trimmed V and J ends, which lost 1 base and 3 bases, there was a span of 12 bases. Germline V gives CDR1 LGHNA, CDR2 YNFKEQ. This CDR3 comprises 15 residues. Here the CDR3 reads CASSQAYGEDTEAFF. The CDR3 DNA reads TGTGCCAGCAGCCAAGCTTATGGGGAGGACACTGAAGCTTTCTTT.

The chain couples TRBV4-3 to TRBJ2-7; 9 bases align to TRBD1. This CDR3 has 14 amino acids. V dropped 4 bases and J dropped 6; count of bases not matched to a gene: 7. Germline V lookup: CDR1 LGHNA, CDR2 YSLEER. The CDR3 DNA reads TGCGCCAGCAGCCTAGGGACAGGGAGGTTCGAGCAGTACTTC. Its protein product is CASSLGTGRFEQYF.

As regards this clonotype: A read error may be the cause here, since a much bigger clone is one base away. The gene calls are TRBV10-2 and TRBJ2-7, with D possibly matching TRBD2 (5 bases). The CDR3 loop spans 11 amino acids. Germline V gene lookup returns CDR1 WSHSY and CDR2 SAAADI. Trimming removed 6 bases from V and 3 bases from J, with 6 bases in between. The CDR3 nucleotides read TGCGCCAGCAGCCGGGACTACGAGCAGTACTTC. Encoded protein: CASSRDYEQYF.

The chain carries TRBV2 and TRBJ2-5, with D unresolved. The CDR3 is 13 amino acids. Germline lookup yields CDR1 SNHLY and CDR2 FYNNEI. The V gene lost 8 bases and the J gene lost 8 bases, with 18 bases spanning the gap. The CDR3 loop is CASFDAALGTQYF. DNA of the CDR3: TGTGCCAGCTTCGATGCTGCCCTCGGAACCCAGTACTTC. The variable domain in full, completed from reference TRBV2 and TRBJ2-5, reads EPEVTQTPSHQVTQMGQEVILRCVPISNHLYFYWYRQILGQKVEFLVSFYNNEISEKSEIFDDQFSVERPDGSNFTLKIRSTKLEDSAMYFCASFDAALGTQYFGPGTRLLVL.

The genes are TRBV7-2 and TRBJ2-7; D gene ambiguous. The V and J ends lost 1 base and 6 bases respectively, with 13 bases between them. Looked up from germline, CDR1 is SGHTA and CDR2 is FQGNSA. The CDR3 runs to 14 residues. CDR3 DNA: TGTGCCAGCAGCTTAGAGAGTTTAGGACGCGAGCAGTACTTC. Its protein product is CASSLESLGREQYF.

This chain links TRBV9 with TRBJ2-7; D possibly matches TRBD1 or TRBD2 (5 bases each). Germline lookup yields CDR1 SGDLS and CDR2 YYNGEE. The CDR3 has 12 residues. Trimming shortened V by 3 bases and J by 7 bases, and 11 bases separated the two germline ends. The CDR3 DNA is TGTGCCAGCAGCGCAGGGTCGGGGGAGCAGTACTTC. It translates to CASSAGSGEQYF.

The rearrangement links TRBV9 to TRBJ2-5, with a possible D match to TRBD2 (5 bases). The CDR3 is 14 amino acids. The germline CDR1 and CDR2 sequences are SGDLS and YYNGEE. V was cut by 4 bases and J by 4 bases, with 14 bases left in between. CDR3 sequence (DNA): TGTGCCAGCAGCACCCGAGGGCGAGGAGAGACCCAGTACTTC. This codes for CASSTRGRGETQYF.

CDR3: CASSQESRGDYGYTF. The CDR3 nucleotides are TGCGCCAGCAGCCAAGAATCCCGGGGGGACTATGGCTACACCTTC. J is TRBJ1-2 and V is TRBV4-3, with D tentatively TRBD1 (5 bases). The CDR3 loop spans 15 amino acids. The V end lost 0 bases, the J end lost 3 bases, and 11 bases lay between the germline ends. The germline gives CDR1 LGHNA, CDR2 YSLEER.

This clonotype was observed a few times. The rearrangement links TRBV9 to TRBJ1-6, with D uncertain. CDR1 and CDR2 from the germline V gene are SGDLS and YYNGEE. This CDR3 spans 15 amino acids. Trimming took off 0 bases at V and 6 bases at J, with 10 bases between the two ends. This CDR3 is CASSVGGSSNSPLHF. The CDR3 bases are TGTGCCAGCAGCGTAGGTGGCAGTTCTAATTCACCCCTCCACTTT. Supplemented by reference TRBV9 and TRBJ1-6, the full variable domain reads DSGVTQTPKHLITATGQRVTLRCSPRSGDLSVYWYQQSLDQGLQFLIQYYNGEERAKGNILERFSAQQFPDLHSELNLSSLELGDSALYFCASSVGGSSNSPLHFGNGTRLTVT.

The table lists this clonotype with a few counts. This chain joins TRBV10-3 and TRBJ2-5, with D uncertain. The CDR3 consists of 14 residues. Trimming removed 5 bases at V and 4 bases at J, with 14 bases between. Germline V gene lookup returns CDR1 ENHRY and CDR2 SYGVKD. In DNA form, the CDR3 reads TGTGCCATCAGTACGACCGTAAATGGAGAGACCCAGTACTTC. The encoded protein is CAISTTVNGETQYF.

This sequence joins TRBV20-1 and TRBJ2-2; 7 nucleotides align to TRBD2. This CDR3 is 15 amino acids long. With V trimmed by 2 bases and J by 7 bases, 10 bases remained unmatched. CDR1 and CDR2 (germline): DFQATT, SNEGSKA (reference sequence). The CDR3 loop is CSARSGAAGYGELFF. The CDR3 region has the DNA TGCAGTGCTAGAAGTGGGGCAGCGGGATACGGGGAGCTGTTTTTT.

This clonotype has a handful of counts. CDR3 in DNA: TGTGCCAGCTCACCACTTCCGGGACAGGCCAAGCCCAATGAGCAGTTCTTC. Its protein is CASSPLPGQAKPNEQFF. The chain couples TRBV18 to TRBJ2-1; 8 positions match TRBD1. Germline-derived CDR1 and CDR2 are KGHSH and LQKENI. The ends lost 1 base at V and 6 bases at J; junction bases unmatched: 11. The CDR3 covers 17 residues.

The J gene is TRBJ1-1, the V gene TRBV29-1; D uncertain. CDR3 length equals 11 residues. The germline V gene encodes CDR1 SQVTM and CDR2 ANQGSEA. Trimming left V 6 bases short and J 4 bases short, with 9 bases between. This CDR3 is CSVPHVTEAFF. CDR3 DNA: TGCAGCGTCCCCCATGTCACTGAAGCTTTCTTT.

This clonotype has more than one count but fewer than ten. The junction departs from germline at one end; a sequencing error may be responsible. The chain recombines TRBV7-7 with TRBJ2-5; D remains unclear. The CDR3 length is 13 residues. Germline V gene sequence: CDR1 SSHAT, CDR2 FNYEAQ (reference sequence). The CDR3 nucleotides read TGTGCTAGCAGCCCTGGACCAGTGGAGACCCAGTACTTC. This codes for CASSPGPVETQYF.

This clonotype was recorded a few times. J is TRBJ2-7 and V is TRBV6-1; TRBD1 agrees at 9 bases. The CDR3 totals 14 residues. Germline trimming cut 8 bases from V and 5 bases from J; bases unmatched to any gene: 10. Looked up from germline, CDR1 is MNHNS and CDR2 is SASEGT. CDR3 bases: TGTGCCAGCCAAGAACAGGGGGCCCGTGACGAGCAGTACTTC. It yields the protein CASQEQGARDEQYF.